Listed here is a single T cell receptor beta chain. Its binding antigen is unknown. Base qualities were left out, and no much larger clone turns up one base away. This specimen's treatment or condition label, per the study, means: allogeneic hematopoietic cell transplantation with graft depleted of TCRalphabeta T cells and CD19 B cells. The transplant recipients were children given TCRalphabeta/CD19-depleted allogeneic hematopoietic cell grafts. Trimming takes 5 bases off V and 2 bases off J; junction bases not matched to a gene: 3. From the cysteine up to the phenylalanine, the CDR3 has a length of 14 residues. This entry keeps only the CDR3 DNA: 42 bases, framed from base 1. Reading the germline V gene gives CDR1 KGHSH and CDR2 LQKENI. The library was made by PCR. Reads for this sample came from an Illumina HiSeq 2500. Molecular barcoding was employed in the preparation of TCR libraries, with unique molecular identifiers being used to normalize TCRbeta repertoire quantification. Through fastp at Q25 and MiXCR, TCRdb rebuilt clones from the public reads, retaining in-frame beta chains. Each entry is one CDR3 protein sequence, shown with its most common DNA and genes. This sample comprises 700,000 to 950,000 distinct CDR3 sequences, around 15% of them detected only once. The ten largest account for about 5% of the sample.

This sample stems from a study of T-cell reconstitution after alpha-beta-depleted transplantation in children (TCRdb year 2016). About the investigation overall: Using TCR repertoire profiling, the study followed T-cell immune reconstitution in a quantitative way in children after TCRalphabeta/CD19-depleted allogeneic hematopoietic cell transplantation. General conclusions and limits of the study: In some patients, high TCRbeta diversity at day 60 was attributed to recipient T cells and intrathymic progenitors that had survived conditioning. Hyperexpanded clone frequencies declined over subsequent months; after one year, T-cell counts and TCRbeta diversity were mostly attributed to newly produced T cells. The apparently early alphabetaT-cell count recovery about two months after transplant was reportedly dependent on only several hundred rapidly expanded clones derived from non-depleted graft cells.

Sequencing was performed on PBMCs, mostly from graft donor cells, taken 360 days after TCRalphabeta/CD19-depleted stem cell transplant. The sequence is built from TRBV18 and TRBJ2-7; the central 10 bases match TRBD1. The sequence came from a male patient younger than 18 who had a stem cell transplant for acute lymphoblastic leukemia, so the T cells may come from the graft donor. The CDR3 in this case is CASSDRGPTYEQYF. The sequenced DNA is TGTGCCAGCTCAGACAGGGGGCCTACCTACGAGCAGTACTTC. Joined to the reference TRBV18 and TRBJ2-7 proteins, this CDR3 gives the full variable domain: NAGVMQNPRHLVRRRGQEARLRCSPMKGHSHVYWYRQLPEEGLKFMVYLQKENIIDESGMPKERFSAEFPKEGPSILRIQQVVRGDSAAYFCASSDRGPTYEQYFGPGTRLTVT.